This paragraph covers one TCR beta chain sequence. What it recognizes is unknown. The germline V and J ends were trimmed by 5 bases and 5 bases, with 15 bases remaining between them. The CDR3 is made up of 14 amino acids. CDR1 and CDR2 (germline): SGHVS, FNYEAQ. The data originate from a study of cytomegalovirus exposure and HLA in healthy donors. The PCR was carried out with 60 Vbeta primers and 13 Jbeta primers. Assay used: immunoSEQ multiplex PCR; TCRdb lists only in-frame clones, some missing. The repertoire has around 150,000 clones, 60% to 85% of them found once; the top ten carry 6.8%. Study outcomes and limitations: Specificity of three CMV-associated chains for CMV antigens was verified in vitro. Within the data, a cluster of highly shared sequence variants was likely a sequencing artifact. An analysis that was carried out later associated some 17,000 TCR beta sequences with HLA alleles at 0.05 false discovery rate.

Sequenced input: PBMCs. The receptor was isolated from a man aged 35 to 55 in good health and CMV-seropositive. This chain links TRBV7-6 with TRBJ1-1; D not certain. CDR3 protein: CASSPRAGLTEAFF. CDR3 DNA sequence: TGTGCCAGCAGCCCCCGGGCGGGTTTGACTGAAGCTTTCTTT.